The T cell receptor (beta chain) described here comes from a study of Graves' ophthalmopathy and Graves' hyperthyroidism. CDR1 is KGHDR and CDR2 is SFDVKD in the germline V gene. V lost 3 bases, J lost 4 bases, and 15 bases lay in between. This CDR3 spans 16 amino acids. This clonotype was recorded many times. RNA transcripts provided the template for amplifying TCR beta CDR3 regions. Second-round multiplex PCR came after first-round RT-PCR with HTBI primers. Each CDR3 protein is one row after TCRdb ran MiXCR on the multiplex PCR reads. The sample includes more than 300,000 distinct CDR3 sequences, 17% of them seen just once.

The sample consisted of peripheral blood. The source of this sequence is an adult woman with stable Graves' hyperthyroidism. This chain joins TRBV24-1 and TRBJ1-5; D might be TRBD1 (6 bases). The CDR3 region is CATSDGGRVGNQPQHF. In DNA form, the CDR3 reads TGTGCCACCAGTGATGGGGGCAGGGTGGGAAATCAGCCCCAGCATTTT.